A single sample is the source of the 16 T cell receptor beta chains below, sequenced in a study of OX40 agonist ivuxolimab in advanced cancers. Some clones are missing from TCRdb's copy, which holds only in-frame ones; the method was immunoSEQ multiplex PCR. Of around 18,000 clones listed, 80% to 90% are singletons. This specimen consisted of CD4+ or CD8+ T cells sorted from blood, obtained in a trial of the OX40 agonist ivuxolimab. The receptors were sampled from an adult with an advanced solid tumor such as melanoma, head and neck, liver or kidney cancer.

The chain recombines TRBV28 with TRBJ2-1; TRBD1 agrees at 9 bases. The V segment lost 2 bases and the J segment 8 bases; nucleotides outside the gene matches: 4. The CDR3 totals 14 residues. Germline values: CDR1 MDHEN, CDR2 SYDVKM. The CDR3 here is CASSLNRGLDEQFF. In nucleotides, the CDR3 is TGTGCCAGCAGTTTAAACAGGGGGCTGGATGAGCAGTTCTTC.

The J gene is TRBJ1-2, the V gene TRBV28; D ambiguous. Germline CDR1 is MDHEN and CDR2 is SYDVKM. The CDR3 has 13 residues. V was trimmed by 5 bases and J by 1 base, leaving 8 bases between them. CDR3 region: CASSVGYNYGYTF. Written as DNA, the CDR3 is TGTGCCAGCAGTGTCGGTTATAACTATGGCTACACCTTC.

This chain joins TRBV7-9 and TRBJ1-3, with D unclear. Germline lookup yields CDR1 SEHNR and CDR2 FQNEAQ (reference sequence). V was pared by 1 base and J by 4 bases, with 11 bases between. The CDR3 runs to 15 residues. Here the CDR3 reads CASSLVGGRGNTIYF. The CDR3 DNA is TGTGCCAGCAGCTTAGTGGGCGGGAGAGGAAACACCATATATTTT.

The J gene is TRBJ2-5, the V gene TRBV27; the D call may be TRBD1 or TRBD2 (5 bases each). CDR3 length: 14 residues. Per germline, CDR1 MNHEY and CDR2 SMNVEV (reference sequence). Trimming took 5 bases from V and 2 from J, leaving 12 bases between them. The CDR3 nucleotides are TGTGCCAGCAGTCAAGGGACCCGTCAAGAGACCCAGTACTTC. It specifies CASSQGTRQETQYF.

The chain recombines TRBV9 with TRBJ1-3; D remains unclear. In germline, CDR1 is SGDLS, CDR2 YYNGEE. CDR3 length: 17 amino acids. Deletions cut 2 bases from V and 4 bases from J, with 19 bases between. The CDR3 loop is CASSVSRQPNSGNTIYF. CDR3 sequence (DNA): TGTGCCAGCAGCGTTTCACGGCAACCAAACTCAGGAAACACCATATATTTT.

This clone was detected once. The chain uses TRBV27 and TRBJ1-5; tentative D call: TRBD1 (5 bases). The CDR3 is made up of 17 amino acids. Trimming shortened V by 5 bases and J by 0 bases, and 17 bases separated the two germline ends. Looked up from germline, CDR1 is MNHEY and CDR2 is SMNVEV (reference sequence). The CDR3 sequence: CASSPTDGADSNQPQHF. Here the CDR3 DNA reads TGTGCCAGCAGTCCCACAGACGGGGCCGATAGCAATCAGCCCCAGCATTTT.

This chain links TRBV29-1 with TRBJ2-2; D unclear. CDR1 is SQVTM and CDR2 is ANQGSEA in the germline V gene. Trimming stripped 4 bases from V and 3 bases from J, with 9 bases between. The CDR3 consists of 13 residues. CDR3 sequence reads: CSVGPADTGELFF. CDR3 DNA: TGCAGCGTTGGCCCGGCCGACACCGGGGAGCTGTTTTTT.

The CDR3 coding sequence is TGTGCCAGCAGCTTGGGCCCTACAGGGGGCGGCTACAATGAGCAGTTCTTC. Its protein is CASSLGPTGGGYNEQFF. The gene calls are TRBV5-6 and TRBJ2-1; TRBD1 aligns across 9 bases. CDR1 and CDR2 from the germline V gene are SGHDT and YYEEEE. The V segment lost 0 bases and the J segment 3 bases; nucleotides outside the gene matches: 7. The CDR3 loop spans 17 amino acids. The entire variable domain, with the rest obtained from reference TRBV5-6 and TRBJ2-1, is as follows: DAGVTQSPTHLIKTRGQQVTLRCSPKSGHDTVSWYQQALGQGPQFIFQYYEEEERQRGNFPDRFSGHQFPNYSSELNVNALLLGDSALYLCASSLGPTGGGYNEQFFGPGTRLTVL.

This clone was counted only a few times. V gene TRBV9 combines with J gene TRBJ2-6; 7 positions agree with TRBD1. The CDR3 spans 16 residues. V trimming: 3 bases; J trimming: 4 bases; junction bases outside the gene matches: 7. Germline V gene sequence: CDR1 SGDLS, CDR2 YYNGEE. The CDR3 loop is CASSESTGFGANVLTF. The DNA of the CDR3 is TGTGCCAGCAGCGAGTCGACAGGGTTCGGGGCCAACGTCCTGACTTTC.

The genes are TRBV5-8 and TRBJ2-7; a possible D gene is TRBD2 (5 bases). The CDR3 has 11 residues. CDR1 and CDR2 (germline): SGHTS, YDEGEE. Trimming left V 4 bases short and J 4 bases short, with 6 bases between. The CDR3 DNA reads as TGTGCCAGCAGCCCGGGGTACGAGCAGTACTTC. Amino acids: CASSPGYEQYF.

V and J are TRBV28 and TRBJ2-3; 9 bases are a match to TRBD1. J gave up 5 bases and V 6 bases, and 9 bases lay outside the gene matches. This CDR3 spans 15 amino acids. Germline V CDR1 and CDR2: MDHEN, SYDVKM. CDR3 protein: CASRTPGTGLDTQYF. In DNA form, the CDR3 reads TGTGCCAGCAGGACCCCCGGGACAGGGTTAGATACGCAGTATTTT.

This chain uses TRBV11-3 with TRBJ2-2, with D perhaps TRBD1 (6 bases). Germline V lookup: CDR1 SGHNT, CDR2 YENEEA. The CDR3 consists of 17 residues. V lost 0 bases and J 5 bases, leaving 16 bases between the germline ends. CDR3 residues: CASSLDPPGDLTGELFF. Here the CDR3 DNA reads TGTGCCAGCAGCTTAGATCCCCCAGGGGATTTAACCGGGGAGCTGTTTTTT.

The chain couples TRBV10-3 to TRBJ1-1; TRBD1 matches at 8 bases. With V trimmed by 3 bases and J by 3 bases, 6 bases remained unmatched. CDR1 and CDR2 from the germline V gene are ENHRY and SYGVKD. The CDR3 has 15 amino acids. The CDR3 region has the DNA TGTGCCATCAGTGACGCGGGACAGGAGTACACTGAAGCTTTCTTT. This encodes CAISDAGQEYTEAFF.

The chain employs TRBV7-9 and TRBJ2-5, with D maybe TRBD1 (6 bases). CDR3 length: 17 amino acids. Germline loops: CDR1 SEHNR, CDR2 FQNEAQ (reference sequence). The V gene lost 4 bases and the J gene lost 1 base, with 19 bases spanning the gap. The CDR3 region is CASSSTHRTVLQETQYF. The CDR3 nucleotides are TGTGCCAGCAGCTCCACACACCGGACAGTTCTCCAAGAGACCCAGTACTTC.

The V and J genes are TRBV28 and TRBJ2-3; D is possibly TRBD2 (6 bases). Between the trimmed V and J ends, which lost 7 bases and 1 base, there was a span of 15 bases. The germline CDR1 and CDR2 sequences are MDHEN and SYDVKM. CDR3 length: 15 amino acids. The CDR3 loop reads CASTADSGRTDTQYF. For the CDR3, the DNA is TGTGCCAGCACCGCCGATAGCGGTCGCACAGATACGCAGTATTTT.

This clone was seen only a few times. The CDR3 region has the DNA TGTGCCAGTAGTGCCACTAGCGGAGAATACAATGAGCAGTTCTTC. Translated, it gives CASSATSGEYNEQFF. The chain employs TRBV19 and TRBJ2-1; 8 bases align to TRBD2. The CDR3 is 15 residues long. After removal of 5 bases from V and 4 bases from J, the junction contained 7 bases not matched to a gene. Germline V CDR1 and CDR2: LNHDA, SQIVND (reference sequence). The full variable domain, completed using reference TRBV19 and TRBJ2-1, is DGGITQSPKYLFRKEGQNVTLSCEQNLNHDAMYWYRQDPGQGLRLIYYSQIVNDFQKGDIAEGYSVSREKKESFPLTVTSAQKNPTAFYLCASSATSGEYNEQFFGPGTRLTVL.